Here is one T cell receptor beta chain with its context. These data belong to a study of blood T cell repertoires in COVID-19. In the study's own analysis: Quantification of nucleated cells was approximated via reference gene primer amplification. The assay was immunoSEQ multiplex PCR, and TCRdb's table has in-frame clones only and misses some. The D gene and trimming were derived from the DNA, and the V and J assignments and clone size from that table. Counted here are roughly 370,000 clones, approximately 87% occurring once; the ten biggest clones make up around 9.3%. Germline V gives CDR1 LGHDT, CDR2 YNNKEL (reference sequence). Trimming removed 1 base from V and 2 bases from J, with 11 bases in between. The CDR3 has 15 amino acids.

V and J are TRBV3-1 (or the pseudogene TRBV3-2) and TRBJ1-1; D perhaps matches TRBD1 (6 bases). The sequence came from a woman aged 45-59 years who had recovered from COVID-19. Material: PBMCs or T cells enriched from blood (not recorded which). CDR3 nucleotides: TGTGCCAGCAGCCAAGTATACAGGGACAACACTGAAGCTTTCTTT. It encodes CASSQVYRDNTEAFF.